The rows below give T cell receptor beta chains drawn from one sample of a study of shared clonotypes between healthy human individuals. Profiling relied on immunoSEQ multiplex PCR, and the TCRdb table lists in-frame clones only, not all of them. Of about 2.4 million clones in the sample, under 95% were seen once. The sequencing sample was made of naive CD4+ T cells from PBMCs. The receptors stem from a man aged 18 to 35 in good health. Some clones in this sample may be carry-over from other donors' samples. Both conserved end residues are part of each CDR3. The D gene is left open where the match is weak. Clone size is not always given. Where it is, it says once, few, many or a class for expanded clones.

D gene: TRBD1; J gene: TRBJ2-7; clone size: once; V gene: TRBV28; CDR3 DNA: TGTGCCAGCAGTAGACCGGGACAGGGGCCCTACGAGCAGTACTTC; CDR3 protein: CASSRPGQGPYEQYF
D gene: TRBD1; J gene: TRBJ2-7; clone size: -; V gene: TRBV6-1; CDR3 DNA: TGTGCCAGCAGTGCACGTGCTTTAGGGACAGGCACCTACGAGCAGTACTTC; CDR3 protein: CASSARALGTGTYEQYF
D gene: -; J gene: TRBJ2-2; clone size: -; V gene: TRBV20-1; CDR3 DNA: TGCAGTGCTACCAGACCCGGGGAGCTGTTTTTT; CDR3 protein: CSATRPGELFF
D gene: TRBD2; J gene: TRBJ2-1; clone size: -; V gene: TRBV5-1; CDR3 DNA: TGCGCCAGCAGCCTGGGCGGACTAGCGACAGTCAATGAGCAGTTCTTC; CDR3 protein: CASSLGGLATVNEQFF
D gene: TRBD2; J gene: TRBJ2-4; clone size: -; V gene: TRBV7-8; CDR3 DNA: TGTGCCAGCAGCTTAGATGAACTAGCGCCGGGGCAGTACTTC; CDR3 protein: CASSLDELAPGQYF
D gene: TRBD2; J gene: TRBJ2-1; clone size: once; V gene: TRBV11-2; CDR3 DNA: TGTGCCAGCAGCTTAGCGGCAGGGCGGGAGAATGAGCAGTTCTTC; CDR3 protein: CASSLAAGRENEQFF
D gene: TRBD2; J gene: TRBJ2-7; clone size: -; V gene: TRBV5-4; CDR3 DNA: TGTGCCAGCACCCACCCGGGGGGCGAGCAGTACTTC; CDR3 protein: CASTHPGGEQYF
D gene: TRBD1; J gene: TRBJ2-7; clone size: -; V gene: TRBV28; CDR3 DNA: TGTGCCAGCAGTCCGAACCAGGGGGTGGTAAGGCAGTACTTC; CDR3 protein: CASSPNQGVVRQYF
D gene: TRBD2; J gene: TRBJ2-7; clone size: -; V gene: TRBV7-3; CDR3 DNA: TGTGCCAGCAGCGCCATAGCTAGCGGGAGAAACGAGCAGTACTTC; CDR3 protein: CASSAIASGRNEQYF
D gene: TRBD1; J gene: TRBJ1-2; clone size: -; V gene: TRBV14; CDR3 DNA: TGTGCCAGCAGCCAAGCCGGGACAGGGTTTGGTGGTGGCTACACCTTC; CDR3 protein: CASSQAGTGFGGGYTF
D gene: TRBD2; J gene: TRBJ2-3; clone size: -; V gene: TRBV27; CDR3 DNA: TGTGCCAGCAGAATGTCGGGACTAGCGGGATATTGGACCCAGTATTTT; CDR3 protein: CASRMSGLAGYWTQYF
D gene: -; J gene: TRBJ2-1; clone size: -; V gene: TRBV7-2; CDR3 DNA: TGTGCCAGCAGCCCCCCCTCGCCGGGCTTTGAGCAGTTCTTC; CDR3 protein: CASSPPSPGFEQFF
D gene: TRBD1; J gene: TRBJ2-3; clone size: -; V gene: TRBV18; CDR3 DNA: TGTGCCAGCTCACCACCGGGGACAGGGACAGATACGCAGTATTTT; CDR3 protein: CASSPPGTGTDTQYF
D gene: TRBD2; J gene: TRBJ2-2; clone size: -; V gene: TRBV30; CDR3 DNA: TGTGCCTGGAGTCATGGACTAGCGGGAGGGATGCGGCGCGGGGAGCTGTTTTTT; CDR3 protein: CAWSHGLAGGMRRGELFF
D gene: -; J gene: TRBJ1-3; clone size: -; V gene: TRBV28; CDR3 DNA: TGTGCCAGCAGTCTCCGGAGTACTGGAAACACCATATATTTT; CDR3 protein: CASSLRSTGNTIYF
D gene: -; J gene: TRBJ2-2; clone size: few; V gene: TRBV9; CDR3 DNA: TGTGCCAGCAGCGTAGGGTTAACCGGGGAGCTGTTTTTT; CDR3 protein: CASSVGLTGELFF
D gene: TRBD2; J gene: TRBJ2-3; clone size: -; V gene: TRBV2; CDR3 DNA: TGTGCCAGCAGTGAGGGACTAGCGGGAGGGACAGATACGCAGTATTTT; CDR3 protein: CASSEGLAGGTDTQYF
D gene: -; J gene: TRBJ2-3; clone size: -; V gene: TRBV5-1; CDR3 DNA: TGCGCCAGCAGCGTAGGGATCGGGCGACGCACAGATACGCAGTATTTT; CDR3 protein: CASSVGIGRRTDTQYF
D gene: TRBD1; J gene: TRBJ1-1; clone size: -; V gene: TRBV9; CDR3 DNA: TGTGCCAGCAGCGCGGAGGACAGGGGGCAGAACACTAAAGCTTTCTTT; CDR3 protein: CASSAEDRGQNTKAFF
D gene: -; J gene: TRBJ2-3; clone size: -; V gene: TRBV5-1; CDR3 DNA: TGCGCCAGCAGCTTTAGTGGCGGCACAGATACGCAGTATTTT; CDR3 protein: CASSFSGGTDTQYF
D gene: TRBD1; J gene: TRBJ2-7; clone size: -; V gene: TRBV7-9; CDR3 DNA: TGTGCCAGCAGCCAAATAGGACAGGGGCCCTACGAGCAGTACTTC; CDR3 protein: CASSQIGQGPYEQYF
D gene: TRBD2; J gene: TRBJ2-5; clone size: -; V gene: TRBV5-4; CDR3 DNA: TGTGCCAGCAGCTTATCGGGACTAGTAGAAGAGACCCAGTACTTC; CDR3 protein: CASSLSGLVEETQYF
D gene: -; J gene: TRBJ1-2; clone size: -; V gene: TRBV7-2; CDR3 DNA: TGTGCCAGCAGCTCCAGGGGTTACGGCTACACCTTC; CDR3 protein: CASSSRGYGYTF
D gene: -; J gene: TRBJ2-3; clone size: -; V gene: TRBV5-1; CDR3 DNA: TGCGCCAGCAGCCCAACAGCCGGGCAAGATACGCAGTATTTT; CDR3 protein: CASSPTAGQDTQYF
D gene: TRBD2; J gene: TRBJ2-5; clone size: -; V gene: TRBV14; CDR3 DNA: TGTGCCAGCAGCCTGGGACTAGCGGGAGTGACAGAGACCCAGTACTTC; CDR3 protein: CASSLGLAGVTETQYF
D gene: -; J gene: TRBJ2-7; clone size: once; V gene: TRBV6-6; CDR3 DNA: TGTGCCAGCAGTTACCTCCGGGACTCGACCTACGAGCAGTACTTC; CDR3 protein: CASSYLRDSTYEQYF
D gene: TRBD2; J gene: TRBJ2-7; clone size: -; V gene: TRBV28; CDR3 DNA: TGTGCCAGCAGTTGGGGACTAGCGGTCTACGAGCAGTACTTC; CDR3 protein: CASSWGLAVYEQYF
D gene: -; J gene: TRBJ1-5; clone size: once; V gene: TRBV2; CDR3 DNA: TGTGCCAGCAGTGAGGGCAGAAACAATCAGCCCCAGCATTTT; CDR3 protein: CASSEGRNNQPQHF
D gene: -; J gene: TRBJ1-2; clone size: -; V gene: TRBV19; CDR3 DNA: TGTGCCAGTAGCAGGTCTCGCTATGGCTACACCTTC; CDR3 protein: CASSRSRYGYTF